The 20 T cell receptor beta chains below come from one sample, sequenced in a study of a mutant IDH1 vaccine in newly diagnosed glioma. Time point defined: week 11, during vaccination. The study gave 300 ug of mutant IDH1 20-mer peptide per vaccine dose, with topical imiquimod. The method was immunoSEQ multiplex PCR; TCRdb's version includes in-frame clones alone and lacks a portion of them. The sample contains some 120,000 clones, 80% of which appear only once. For these receptors, no antigen is known. The material sequenced was PBMCs, taken from a glioma patient whose treatment included an IDH1 peptide vaccine. These receptors were taken from a man aged 35-49 years with glioma.

This chain uses TRBV30 with TRBJ1-4, with D tentatively TRBD1 (6 bases). Trimming cost V 0 bases and J 12 bases, with 17 bases left between them. The CDR3 contains 14 residues. Germline V gene data show CDR1 as GTSNPN and CDR2 as SVGIG (reference sequence). In DNA, the CDR3 is TGTGCCTGGAGTGTAGGGGGACCCCAGGTCGAACTGTTTTTT. Translation: CAWSVGGPQVELFF. Supplemented by reference TRBV30 and TRBJ1-4, the full variable domain reads SQTIHQWPATLVQPVGSPLSLECTVEGTSNPNLYWYRQAAGRGLQLLFYSVGIGQISSEVPQNLSASRPQDRQFILSSKKLLLSDSGFYLCAWSVGGPQVELFFGSGTQLSVL.

The V and J genes are TRBV7-8 and TRBJ1-1, with D possibly being TRBD1 (5 bases). V lost 1 base to trimming and J lost 3 bases, with 15 bases between them. The CDR3 extends over 16 amino acids. Germline V gene data show CDR1 as SGHVS and CDR2 as FQNEAQ. The CDR3 nucleotides read TGTGCCAGCAGCTTAGGTTCTAGGGGTAGGGACACTGAAGCTTTCTTT. Protein: CASSLGSRGRDTEAFF.

The rearrangement joins TRBV5-1 to TRBJ2-3, with D perhaps TRBD1 (6 bases). The germline V gene has CDR1 SGHRS and CDR2 YFSETQ. CDR3 length equals 14 residues. Trimming cost V 1 base and J 5 bases, with 11 bases left between them. The CDR3, as DNA: TGCGCCAGCAGCTTGCTCAGGGGTGGAGATACGCAGTATTTT. Protein product: CASSLLRGGDTQYF.

This chain joins TRBV4-2 and TRBJ1-2; perhaps TRBD1 as D (6 bases). The CDR3 is 14 amino acids. Germline V gene sequence: CDR1 LGHNA, CDR2 YNFKEQ. V dropped 0 bases and J dropped 8 bases, with 13 bases sitting between them. CDR3 region: CASSQDRQVGGYTF. The CDR3 bases are TGTGCCAGCAGCCAAGATCGACAGGTGGGCGGCTACACCTTC.

The V and J genes are TRBV6-5 and TRBJ1-5; TRBD1 is a possible D gene (6 bases). The CDR3 length is 14 residues. The V end lost 6 bases, the J end lost 7 bases, and 16 bases lay between the germline ends. Germline V CDR1 and CDR2: MNHEY, SVGAGI. The CDR3, as DNA: TGTGCCAGCAGGCCTACAGGGAGAGGGCAGCCCCAGCATTTT. Its protein is CASRPTGRGQPQHF.

The chain uses TRBV27 and TRBJ2-3; 13 nucleotides line up with TRBD2. Trimming removed 8 bases from V and 6 bases from J; junction bases left unmatched: 5. Germline-derived CDR1 and CDR2 are MNHEY and SMNVEV (reference sequence). This CDR3 has 14 amino acids. For the CDR3, the DNA is TGTGCCAGCTCCGGACTAGCGGGAGTCGATACGCAGTATTTT. Amino acid sequence: CASSGLAGVDTQYF.

This clone appeared a few times. This chain uses TRBV7-2 with TRBJ2-5; D call uncertain. Trimming took off 3 bases at V and 8 bases at J, with 13 bases between the two ends. The CDR3 has 13 amino acids. Germline-derived CDR1 and CDR2 are SGHTA and FQGNSA. The CDR3 reads CASSFDSQLTQYF. The DNA of the CDR3 is TGTGCCAGCAGCTTTGACTCCCAACTCACCCAGTACTTC. Full variable domain (remainder filled in from reference TRBV7-2 and TRBJ2-5): GAGVSQSPSNKVTEKGKDVELRCDPISGHTALYWYRQSLGQGLEFLIYFQGNSAPDKSGLPSDRFSAERTGGSVSTLTIQRTQQEDSAVYLCASSFDSQLTQYFGPGTRLLVL.

The chain combines TRBV29-1 with TRBJ1-1; D uncertain. Germline-derived CDR1 and CDR2 are SQVTM and ANQGSEA. The V and J ends lost 6 bases and 11 bases respectively, with 16 bases between them. The CDR3 runs 11 residues. CDR3 nucleotide sequence: TGCAGCGTCAGTCCGCGGGGTCGGGCTTTCTTT. Its translation is CSVSPRGRAFF.

V gene TRBV6-5 combines with J gene TRBJ2-7, with TRBD1 matching over 10 bases. The J segment lost 4 bases and the V segment lost 6 bases, leaving 9 bases of the junction unmatched. Germline V gives CDR1 MNHEY, CDR2 SVGAGI. CDR3 length: 15 amino acids. As DNA, the CDR3 is TGTGCCAGCAGCAGGACAGGGGGGGGCCTTTACGAGCAGTACTTC. It is translated as CASSRTGGGLYEQYF.

The chain joins TRBV4-2 to TRBJ2-1; 7 bases line up with TRBD2. The CDR3 extends over 17 amino acids. Unmatched junction bases numbered 9, after V lost 0 bases and J lost 4 bases. Germline values: CDR1 LGHNA, CDR2 YNFKEQ. The CDR3 bases are TGTGCCAGCAGCCAAGACCCCGGGGCGGGGGAGTACAATGAGCAGTTCTTC. Translating gives CASSQDPGAGEYNEQFF.

The rearrangement joins TRBV21-1 to TRBJ2-5; TRBD2 reflects the table's D call only, with no check against the DNA. TRBV21-1 corresponds to a pseudogene. There are 12 residues in the CDR3. CDR3 residues: CALREGAETQYF. The CDR3 DNA reads as TGTGCCCTGCGGGAGGGCGCGGAGACCCAGTACTTC.

The sample holds a few counts of this clone. The chain has TRBV11-1 and TRBJ1-2; perhaps TRBD1 as D (6 bases). The CDR3 sequence is 12 residues long. The germline CDR1 and CDR2 sequences are SGHAT and FQDESV (reference sequence). V lost 5 bases and J lost 5, with 9 bases in between. CDR3 DNA sequence: TGTGCCAGCAGCCAGACAGGTTATGGCTACACCTTC. Amino acid sequence: CASSQTGYGYTF.

This clone was seen once. This chain joins TRBV15 and TRBJ2-5, with 10 bases lining up with TRBD1. From germline, CDR1 is LNHNV and CDR2 YYDKDF (reference sequence). The CDR3 extends over 17 amino acids. V was clipped by 4 bases and J by 3 bases; unmatched bases: 11. CDR3 loop: CATSKSRAGTGEETQYF. CDR3 nucleotides: TGTGCCACCAGCAAAAGTAGAGCCGGGACAGGGGAAGAGACCCAGTACTTC.

The CDR3 loop reads CASSYPAIETQYF. In nucleotides, the CDR3 is TGTGCCAGCAGCTACCCAGCGATAGAGACCCAGTACTTC. The chain combines TRBV7-6 with TRBJ2-5; the D is unclear. V lost 4 bases and J lost 4, with 10 bases in between. CDR1 SGHVS and CDR2 FNYEAQ come from the germline V gene. This CDR3 has 13 residues.

The chain is built from TRBV19 and TRBJ2-1; D is unclear. The germline CDR1 and CDR2 sequences are LNHDA and SQIVND (reference sequence). V was cut by 6 bases and J by 0 bases, with 12 bases left in between. This CDR3 is 15 amino acids long. Written as DNA, the CDR3 is TGTGCCAGTAGGCCGCAGGCGAGCTCCTACAATGAGCAGTTCTTC. It yields the protein CASRPQASSYNEQFF.

This clone appeared a few times. This rearrangement joins TRBV5-1 to TRBJ2-7; 7 positions agree with TRBD2. This CDR3 region has 11 residues. J gave up 7 bases and V 4 bases, and 2 bases lay outside the gene matches. Germline-derived CDR1 and CDR2 are SGHRS and YFSETQ. CDR3 sequence (DNA): TGCGCCAGCAGCGCCGGGAGGGAGCAGTACTTC. Translating it yields CASSAGREQYF.

With regard to this clone: An end of the junction differs from the germline gene, which may be a read error. The chain combines TRBV29-1 with TRBJ2-5, with 7 bases that match TRBD2. Germline CDR1 reads SQVTM; CDR2 reads ANQGSEA. The CDR3 runs 11 residues. CDR3 bases: TGCAGCGGGGGGGGACCGGAGATCCAGTACTTC. Encoded protein: CSGGGPEIQYF.

This sequence joins TRBV2 and TRBJ1-1; possible D gene TRBD1, 6 bases. The CDR3 totals 12 residues. Germline lookup yields CDR1 SNHLY and CDR2 FYNNEI. Deletions cut 8 bases from V and 10 bases from J, with 17 bases between. The CDR3 loop is CASDGGLGGAFF. The CDR3 DNA reads as TGTGCCAGCGACGGGGGGTTAGGGGGAGCTTTCTTT.

The rearrangement uses TRBV11-2 and TRBJ2-2, with D possibly matching TRBD1 (6 bases). There are 13 residues in the CDR3. Germline V gene lookup returns CDR1 SGHAT and CDR2 FQNNGV. Trimming took off 5 bases at V and 8 bases at J, with 12 bases between the two ends. This CDR3 reads CASSKGVPGELFF. The CDR3 coding sequence is TGTGCCAGCAGCAAGGGGGTCCCGGGGGAGCTGTTTTTT.

V gene TRBV5-4 combines with J gene TRBJ2-3; perhaps TRBD1 as D (5 bases). The V gene's germline CDR1 is SGHNT and CDR2 YYREEE (reference sequence). The CDR3 is 12 residues long. Trimming pared 9 bases from V and 4 bases from J, leaving 12 bases between. The CDR3 protein is CATTGRADTQYF. The CDR3 DNA sequence: TGTGCCACCACAGGTCGCGCAGATACGCAGTATTTT.